Listed below are T cell receptor beta chains from one sample, sequenced in a study of metastatic and nonmetastatic thyroid tumors. TCRdb re-clonotyped the PCR reads via MiXCR. The table lists 35,000 to 55,000 clones, 3% to 3.5% of them singletons. Specimen: blood. The receptors here all came from a female donor with papillary thyroid cancer or a benign thyroid nodule (not recorded which). Some clones in this sample may be carry-over from other donors' samples. Each CDR3 is given with its conserved first and last residue. Fields, in order: clone size, D gene, V gene, J gene, CDR3 protein, CDR3 DNA. D genes are given only for firm matches. Rows may omit the clone size; those that give it use once, few, many or a size class.

>.|.|TRBV28|TRBJ2-5
CASSLSRAQETQYF
TGTGCCAGCAGTTTAAGCAGGGCCCAAGAGACCCAGTACTTC
>few|.|TRBV11-2|TRBJ2-1
CASSLGWGIEQFF
TGTGCCAGCAGCTTAGGTTGGGGGATTGAGCAGTTCTTC
>few|TRBD2|TRBV5-1|TRBJ2-5
CASSTGTSGFQETQYF
TGCGCCAGCAGCACCGGGACTAGCGGATTCCAAGAGACCCAGTACTTC
>many|TRBD1|TRBV2|TRBJ2-4
CASSQDRGAKNIQYF
TGTGCCAGCAGTCAAGACAGGGGCGCCAAAAACATTCAGTACTTC
>few|TRBD2|TRBV2|TRBJ2-1
CASRRTTGLADAYNEQFF
TGTGCCAGCAGAAGAACTACGGGACTAGCGGACGCCTACAATGAGCAGTTCTTC
>many|TRBD2|TRBV6-1|TRBJ2-5
CASKFGLGTSDQETQYF
TGTGCCAGCAAATTCGGACTCGGGACTAGCGACCAAGAGACCCAGTACTTC
>.|.|TRBV7-3|TRBJ1-5
CASIRLGARVQPQHF
TGTGCCAGCATCCGGCTTGGAGCCAGGGTTCAGCCCCAGCATTTT
>.|.|TRBV27|TRBJ1-2
CASSLRPVKCGYTF
TGTGCCAGCAGTTTACGGCCAGTGAAGTGTGGCTACACCTTC
>few|TRBD2|TRBV5-1|TRBJ2-1
CASSDGTSGNYNEQFF
TGCGCCAGCAGCGACGGGACTAGCGGGAACTACAATGAGCAGTTCTTC
>few|TRBD1|TRBV27|TRBJ2-1
CASTKTGREQFF
TGTGCCAGCACCAAGACAGGGAGAGAGCAGTTCTTC
>.|.|TRBV6-2/TRBV6-3|TRBJ2-4
CACTEGRNIPYF
TGTGCCTGCACGGAGGGCCGGAACATTCCGTACTTC
>.|.|TRBV27|TRBJ2-6
CASSTEEGVSGANVLTF
TGTGCCAGCAGTACCGAGGAGGGGGTATCTGGGGCCAACGTCCTGACTTTC
>many|.|TRBV20-1|TRBJ2-1
CSAEDTGQYNEQFF
TGCAGTGCCGAAGATACAGGGCAGTACAATGAGCAGTTCTTC
>.|.|TRBV7-3|TRBJ2-2
CASSLTPGGNAGELVF
TGTGCCAGCAGCTTAACTCCAGGGGGGAACGCCGGGGAGCTGGTTTTT
>many|.|TRBV6-1|TRBJ1-4
CASSEWGADEKLFF
TGTGCCAGCAGTGAATGGGGGGCGGATGAAAAACTGTTTTTT
>many|.|TRBV7-3|TRBJ2-7
CASSLSPVDRRSSYEQYF
TGTGCCAGCAGCTTAAGTCCGGTGGACCGAAGGAGCTCCTACGAGCAGTACTTC
>many|TRBD2|TRBV20-1|TRBJ2-3
CSAGTSGYNTDTQYF
TGCAGTGCTGGGACTAGCGGGTACAACACAGATACGCAGTATTTT
>few|.|TRBV12-3/TRBV12-4|TRBJ2-1
CASCCGDRPSKFF
TGTGCCAGCTGCTGCGGGGACCGTCCCTCGAAGTTCTTC
>few|.|TRBV15|TRBJ1-1
CSTSLGLREAFF
TGTTCCACCAGCCTGGGACTCCGAGAAGCTTTCTTT
>many|TRBD2|TRBV6-1|TRBJ2-1
CASSLGGAGGLSYNEQFF
TGTGCCAGCAGTTTAGGAGGAGCGGGAGGGCTCTCCTACAATGAGCAGTTCTTC
>.|.|TRBV28|TRBJ1-2
CASIGAGRGGYTF
TGTGCCAGCATTGGGGCAGGGAGGGGTGGCTACACCTTC
>few|.|TRBV6-1|TRBJ1-1
CASSGGWGSEAFF
TGTGCCAGCAGTGGGGGTTGGGGCTCTGAAGCTTTCTTT
>many|.|TRBV4-1|TRBJ1-1
CASSQRSTEAFF
TGCGCCAGCAGCCAGCGTTCCACTGAAGCTTTCTTT
>.|TRBD2|TRBV7-8|TRBJ2-1
CASSFLGRGAHNEQFF
TGTGCCAGCAGCTTTTTGGGGCGGGGGGCCCACAATGAGCAGTTCTTC
>.|.|TRBV2|TRBJ1-4
CASSEAQVGKLFF
TGTGCCAGCAGTGAAGCGCAGGTAGGAAAACTGTTTTTT
>few|TRBD2|TRBV6-1|TRBJ2-7
CASSLTSGRRARSYGQYF
TGTGCCAGCAGTCTGACTAGCGGGAGGAGGGCTCGTTCCTACGGGCAGTACTTC
>few|TRBD1|TRBV7-9|TRBJ1-4
CASSLVGGNEKLFF
TGTGCCAGCAGCTTAGTAGGGGGCAATGAAAAACTGTTTTTT
>.|TRBD2|TRBV11-3|TRBJ2-2
CASSTRQKGTNGGESIGELFF
TGTGCCAGCAGCACACGCCAAAAAGGGACTAACGGGGGGGAATCGATCGGGGAGCTGTTTTTT